This T cell receptor (beta chain) was retrieved from a study of lymphopenia after photon versus proton radiotherapy. Data came from immunoSEQ multiplex PCR; TCRdb stores just in-frame clones and leaves some out. The table lists 7,000 to 8,500 clones, roughly 93% of them singletons. General study results and limits: After the lymphocyte nadir, photon-treated repertoires showed oligoclonal expansion, especially of CD8+ Temra cells. Relative stability marked proton patients; photon patients lost diversity and naive cells.

In the case of this clone: Antigen unknown.

The sample was peripheral blood, taken from a patient treated with photon-based radiotherapy. The TCR comes from a woman aged 50 to 60 with cholangiocarcinoma.

The chain's CDR3 is CASSFRHVASYNSPLHF. The CDR3 DNA reads TGTGCCAGCAGTTTTAGACATGTTGCCTCCTATAATTCACCCCTCCACTTT. The chain is built from TRBV5-5 and TRBJ1-6; D is unclear. CDR1 and CDR2 (germline): SGHKS, YYEKEE (reference sequence). The CDR3 has 17 amino acids. Trimming pared 5 bases from V and 0 bases from J, leaving 15 bases between.